Each of the 26 T cell receptor beta chains below was sequenced from the same sample in a study of T cells in Graves' hyperthyroidism and ophthalmopathy. The source material, RNA transcripts, was used to amplify TCR beta CDR3 regions. The HTBI primer set was used in a first-round RT-PCR of the TCR CDR3. TCRdb fed the multiplex PCR reads into MiXCR, producing one record per CDR3 protein. The repertoire holds about 700,000 distinct CDR3 sequences, with 12% to 15% as singletons. Source material: blood. The receptors originated from a young woman with Graves' hyperthyroidism.

The V gene is TRBV20-1, the J gene TRBJ1-2; 11 positions match TRBD1. This CDR3 contains 16 residues. J gave up 7 bases and V 6 bases, and 16 bases lay outside the gene matches. Germline V gene lookup returns CDR1 DFQATT and CDR2 SNEGSKA (reference sequence). CDR3 coding DNA: TGCAGTGCCATCCCCCTTCCGGGACAGGGGGAGGGTGGCTACACCTTC. Protein product: CSAIPLPGQGEGGYTF.

V and J are TRBV12-3 or TRBV12-4 and TRBJ2-1; 8 nucleotides agree with TRBD2. The V segment lost 6 bases and the J segment 8 bases; nucleotides outside the gene matches: 6. The CDR3 totals 13 residues. The CDR3 protein is CASSGRAPDEQFF. Written as DNA, the CDR3 is TGTGCCAGCAGCGGGAGGGCCCCCGATGAGCAGTTCTTC.

At least ten counts were recorded for this clonotype. Germline is not matched at one junction end, which may reflect a read error. In DNA form, the CDR3 reads TGCGCCAGCAGCTTGTTAGGGGGCAATCAGCCCCAGCATTTT. This codes for CASSLLGGNQPQHF. V is TRBV28 and J is TRBJ1-5, with TRBD1 as a possible D gene (5 bases). CDR1 and CDR2 from the germline V gene are MDHEN and SYDVKM. CDR3 length equals 14 residues. Full variable domain (remainder filled in from reference TRBV28 and TRBJ1-5): DVKVTQSSRYLVKRTGEKVFLECVQDMDHENMFWYRQDPGLGLRLIYFSYDVKMKEKGDIPEGYSVSREKKERFSLILESASTNQTSMYLCASSLLGGNQPQHFGDGTRLSIL.

In its sample, this clonotype was seen a few times. This chain links TRBV3-1 with TRBJ1-2; maybe TRBD1 (5 bases). CDR3 size: 12 residues. V was cut by 7 bases and J by 8 bases, with 14 bases left in between. The germline V gene encodes CDR1 LGHDT and CDR2 YNNKEL (reference sequence). This CDR3 is CASTEAGVGYTF. The CDR3 DNA reads as TGTGCCAGCACGGAGGCGGGGGTAGGCTACACCTTC.

Only a few counts were recorded for this clonotype. The rearrangement joins TRBV5-8 to TRBJ1-5; weak D call: TRBD1 (6 bases). This CDR3 is 15 amino acids long. The germline V gene encodes CDR1 SGHTS and CDR2 YDEGEE. V lost 0 bases to trimming and J lost 7 bases, with 14 bases between them. CDR3 sequence: CASSLEVGGGQPQHF. Written as DNA, the CDR3 is TGTGCCAGCAGCTTGGAAGTGGGGGGCGGGCAGCCCCAGCATTTT.

The sample holds a few counts of this clonotype. The chain joins TRBV12-3 or TRBV12-4 to TRBJ1-5; 8 positions match TRBD1. This CDR3 region has 18 residues. J lost 0 bases, V lost 5 bases, and 12 bases had no gene match. CDR3 DNA: TGTGCCAGCAGTGACCCCGGGACAGGCACCTATAGCAATCAGCCCCAGCATTTT. Translation: CASSDPGTGTYSNQPQHF.

As regards this clonotype: Here the CDR3 omits its conserved ending phenylalanine or tryptophan, so a read error is the likely source. The rearrangement uses TRBV10-3 and TRBJ2-5; unclear D gene. Germline loops: CDR1 ENHRY, CDR2 SYGVKD. Trimming shortened V by 2 bases and J by 0 bases, and 4 bases separated the two germline ends. This CDR3 region has 13 residues. The CDR3 region has the DNA TGTGCCATCAGTGAGAGAGACCAAGAGACCCAGTACTCC. It is translated as CAISERDQETQYS.

CDR3 bases: TGTGCCAGCAGGGAGGGACGGCGGAACACTGAAGCTTTCTTT. It specifies CASREGRRNTEAFF. The rearrangement links TRBV6-2 or TRBV6-3 to TRBJ1-1; maybe TRBD1 (5 bases). The V end was cut by 6 bases, the J end by 1 base, with 12 bases between. Per the germline V gene, CDR1 is MNHEY and CDR2 is SVGEGT. This CDR3 is built from 14 residues.

This clonotype was counted at least ten times. The chain has TRBV5-5 and TRBJ2-7; a possible D gene is TRBD2 (6 bases). Germline V gene sequence: CDR1 SGHKS, CDR2 YYEKEE (reference sequence). The CDR3 spans 15 residues. V lost 4 bases and J 2 bases, leaving 16 bases between the germline ends. The CDR3 reads CASSPDYSNPYEQYF. CDR3 DNA: TGTGCCAGCAGCCCGGACTACTCAAACCCCTACGAGCAGTACTTC.

In its sample, this clonotype was seen a few times. The chain employs TRBV20-1 and TRBJ2-3; 7 bases map to TRBD1. The V gene end was trimmed by 4 bases and the J gene end by 1 base; junction bases not matched to a gene: 8. In germline, CDR1 is DFQATT, CDR2 SNEGSKA (reference sequence). The CDR3 has 15 residues. CDR3 nucleotide sequence: TGCAGTGCTACCGAAGGGGGCTATGGCACAGATACGCAGTATTTT. It codes for CSATEGGYGTDTQYF.

This rearrangement joins TRBV20-1 to TRBJ2-2; D possibly matches TRBD1 or TRBD2 (5 bases each). The length of the CDR3 is 14 residues. The germline gives CDR1 DFQATT, CDR2 SNEGSKA (reference sequence). V was trimmed by 3 bases and J by 4 bases, leaving 12 bases between them. This chain's CDR3 is CSASPTGPTGELFF. The CDR3 DNA sequence: TGCAGTGCTAGTCCTACGGGACCCACCGGGGAGCTGTTTTTT.

This clonotype was recorded many times. V usage is TRBV20-1 and J usage is TRBJ2-5; no reliable D call. The CDR3 is 13 residues long. Trimming removed 6 bases from V and 5 bases from J, with 16 bases in between. Germline V lookup: CDR1 DFQATT, CDR2 SNEGSKA (reference sequence). The CDR3, as DNA: TGCAGTGCCTCCCGAGGTGACGAGGAGACCCAGTACTTC. This codes for CSASRGDEETQYF.

This clonotype was found many times. V and J are TRBV9 and TRBJ2-3; no clear D. Germline lookup yields CDR1 SGDLS and CDR2 YYNGEE. The CDR3 totals 12 residues. V lost 0 bases to trimming and J lost 5 bases, with 4 bases between them. The CDR3 loop reads CASSVGGDTQYF. The CDR3 DNA follows: TGTGCCAGCAGCGTAGGAGGAGATACGCAGTATTTT.

This clonotype has more than one count but fewer than ten. The chain joins TRBV7-3 to TRBJ2-2; 10 nucleotides match TRBD2. This CDR3 comprises 17 residues. Germline-derived CDR1 and CDR2 are SGHTA and FQGTGA. V lost 0 bases, J lost 6 bases, and 7 bases stayed unmatched. The CDR3 loop reads CASSLTFTSGTPGELFF. CDR3 sequence (DNA): TGTGCCAGCAGCTTAACGTTTACTAGCGGGACCCCCGGGGAGCTGTTTTTT.

CDR3 in DNA: TGCGCCAGCAGCCCCGCCCCGGGGGTCTCCTACGAGCAGTACTTC. It is translated as CASSPAPGVSYEQYF. V and J are TRBV4-3 and TRBJ2-7, with D possibly TRBD2 on 6 matching bases. The V end was cut by 4 bases, the J end by 0 bases, with 13 bases between. Germline CDR1 reads LGHNA; CDR2 reads YSLEER. CDR3 length: 15 amino acids.

The chain uses TRBV20-1 and TRBJ2-5, with 11 positions matching TRBD1. The length of the CDR3 is 14 residues. The germline gives CDR1 DFQATT, CDR2 SNEGSKA (reference sequence). V lost 5 bases to trimming and J lost 4 bases; unmatched junction nucleotides: 6. The CDR3 DNA reads TGCAGTGCTGGACAGGGGGCAGGAGCAGAGACCCAGTACTTC. Amino acids: CSAGQGAGAETQYF.

This clonotype was counted only a few times. The chain joins TRBV6-1 to TRBJ2-7; 10 bases map to TRBD2. Unmatched junction bases numbered 6, after V lost 3 bases and J lost 4 bases. The CDR3 extends over 15 amino acids. The germline CDR1 and CDR2 sequences are MNHNS and SASEGT. This CDR3 is CASSDPGTSAYEQYF. The CDR3 DNA is TGTGCCAGCAGTGATCCCGGGACTAGCGCATACGAGCAGTACTTC.

This clonotype appeared a few times. This sequence joins TRBV28 and TRBJ2-5; 8 bases fit TRBD1. The CDR3 is 17 residues long. Germline lookup yields CDR1 MDHEN and CDR2 SYDVKM. The trim removed 1 base at V and 3 bases at J, leaving 10 bases unmatched. Written as DNA, the CDR3 is TGTGCCAGCAGTTTATACGCAGGGGGCGAAGTAGAAGAGACCCAGTACTTC. It yields the protein CASSLYAGGEVEETQYF.

The J gene is TRBJ2-7, the V gene TRBV3-1; tentatively, D is TRBD1 (8 bases). The germline V and J ends were trimmed by 4 bases and 5 bases, with 12 bases remaining between them. Germline CDR1 is LGHDT and CDR2 is YNNKEL (reference sequence). This CDR3 is 13 amino acids long. CDR3 protein: CASSRQGRDEQYF. DNA for the CDR3: TGTGCCAGCAGCCGACAGGGGAGGGACGAGCAGTACTTC.

This clonotype appeared many times. The J gene is TRBJ2-4, the V gene TRBV27, with TRBD2 matching over 14 bases. Germline V gene data show CDR1 as MNHEY and CDR2 as SMNVEV (reference sequence). CDR3 length: 16 amino acids. The V gene end was trimmed by 5 bases and the J gene end by 8 bases; junction bases not matched to a gene: 8. CDR3 in DNA: TGTGCCAGCAGTCCCCGGACTAGCGGGAGGTGGCACATTCAGTACTTC. It codes for CASSPRTSGRWHIQYF.

Concerning this clonotype itself: This may stem from a read error, because a much larger clone lies one nucleotide away. The J gene is TRBJ2-7, the V gene TRBV7-2, with D tentatively TRBD1 (5 bases). Germline-derived CDR1 and CDR2 are SGHTA and FQGNSA. The CDR3 runs to 14 residues. DNA for the CDR3: TGTGCCGGCAGCTTCGATCTACAGGTTTACGAGCAGTACTTC. Its translation is CAGSFDLQVYEQYF. Based on the CDR3 plus reference TRBV7-2 and TRBJ2-7, the full variable domain is GAGVSQSPSNKVTEKGKDVELRCDPISGHTALYWYRQSLGQGLEFLIYFQGNSAPDKSGLPSDRFSAERTGGSVSTLTIQRTQQEDSAVYLCAGSFDLQVYEQYFGPGTRLTVT.

The table lists this clonotype with a few counts. The chain is built from TRBV14 and TRBJ2-2; TRBD2 matches 12 bases. V dropped 5 bases and J dropped 1; count of bases not matched to a gene: 14. Germline CDR1 is SGHDN and CDR2 is FVKESK. This CDR3 has 20 residues. CDR3 bases: TGTGCCAGCAGCAAATTTTCGACTAGCGGGAGACGACAGAACACCGGGGAGCTGTTTTTT. Amino acids: CASSKFSTSGRRQNTGELFF.

This clonotype was seen many times. The chain joins TRBV11-2 to TRBJ2-7, with 7 nucleotides matching TRBD2. Germline V gene lookup returns CDR1 SGHAT and CDR2 FQNNGV. Trimming cost V 1 base and J 6 bases; bases outside gene matches: 9. This CDR3 spans 15 amino acids. CDR3 in amino acids: CASSLGYRPGGEQYF. Here the CDR3 DNA reads TGTGCCAGCAGCTTAGGGTACAGGCCGGGGGGCGAGCAGTACTTC.

This clonotype appeared a few times. The rearrangement joins TRBV10-1 to TRBJ2-2; 8 bases are shared with TRBD1. V shed 5 bases and J 6 bases; nucleotides not matched to a gene: 5. The CDR3 is 14 residues long. CDR1 and CDR2 (germline): WNHNN, SYGVQD (reference sequence). The CDR3 is CASSRDRLPGELFF. The CDR3 DNA is TGCGCCAGCAGTCGGGACAGGCTCCCCGGGGAGCTGTTTTTT.

This clonotype was observed at least ten times. V is TRBV12-3 or TRBV12-4 and J is TRBJ1-2; 9 bases match TRBD1. The J segment lost 8 bases and the V segment lost 7 bases, leaving 11 bases of the junction unmatched. The CDR3 is 14 residues long. The CDR3 DNA reads TGTGCCAGCACTTCGACAGGGGGGTTTATGGGCTACACCTTC. Protein sequence: CASTSTGGFMGYTF.

The table lists this clonotype with a few counts. V usage is TRBV7-3 and J usage is TRBJ1-4, with TRBD1 matching over 9 bases. V lost 5 bases and J lost 7; bases outside the gene matches: 5. Germline V gene lookup returns CDR1 SGHTA and CDR2 FQGTGA. The CDR3 spans 14 residues. CDR3 DNA: TGTGCCAGCAGCCCGGACAGGGGAAGTGAAAAACTGTTTTTT. Its protein is CASSPDRGSEKLFF.